This T cell receptor (beta chain) was sequenced in a study of CD8 T cells in ankylosing spondylitis. General study findings and limits: In ankylosing spondylitis blood, a motif of seven or eight highly homologous TCR beta variants appeared characteristic.

A remark on this clonotype: As yet, its antigen is unknown.

CDR3 length: 14 amino acids. V lost 3 bases and J lost 8; bases outside the gene matches: 10. CDR1 is DFQATT and CDR2 is SNEGSKA in the germline V gene (reference sequence). In TCRdb, the 5' RACE reads were re-called with MiXCR into one record per CDR3 protein. The data hold fewer than 400,000 distinct CDR3 sequences, with approximately 20% observed a single time. The rearrangement uses TRBV20-1 and TRBJ2-1, with 7 positions matching TRBD2. The TCR originated in a male donor with ankylosing spondylitis. The sample taken for sequencing was blood, either unsorted or a sorted T cell fraction (not recorded which). CDR3: CSARPGGESHEQFF. The CDR3 bases are TGCAGTGCTAGGCCTGGGGGGGAGAGTCATGAGCAGTTCTTC.